These T cell receptor beta chains were read from a single sample in a study of chemoradiotherapy in HPV16-positive cancers. Only in-frame clones appear in the TCRdb table, and some are missing; sequencing was by immunoSEQ multiplex PCR. The table records tens of thousands of clones, approximately 73% of them present only once. The specimen comprised blood, sampled from a patient who underwent chemoradiotherapy. These receptors were collected from a human donor with HPV-associated anogenital cancer. CDR3s include the opening cysteine and the closing phenylalanine or tryptophan. D genes are given only for firm matches. Only part of the rows carry a size: once, few, many, or a class if the clone is expanded.

once	TRBV6-1	TRBD1	TRBJ1-5	TGTGCCAGCAGGTCGGGACAGTTCAATCAGCCCCAGCATTTT	CASRSGQFNQPQHF
few	TRBV7-3	NA	TRBJ2-2	TGTGCCAGCAGCTTAAGTAGGGACACCGGGGAGCTGTTTTTT	CASSLSRDTGELFF
large	TRBV6-5	NA	TRBJ2-5	TGTGCCAGCAGTTACGGGCAGGGTATGGAGACCCAGTACTTC	CASSYGQGMETQYF
NA	TRBV29-1	NA	TRBJ1-1	TGCAGCGGATCGGGCATGAACACTGAAGCTTTCTTT	CSGSGMNTEAFF
NA	TRBV2	NA	TRBJ2-5	TGTGCCAGCAGTTCGGAACAGGGCCAAGAGACCCAGTACTTC	CASSSEQGQETQYF
NA	TRBV30	NA	TRBJ2-5	TGTGCCTGGAGTGTAGGGATAGAAGAGACCCAGTACTTC	CAWSVGIEETQYF
few	TRBV18	TRBD1	TRBJ1-3	TGTGCCAGCTCACCGACAGGGATGACTGGAAACACCATATATTTT	CASSPTGMTGNTIYF
NA	TRBV7-8	TRBD1	TRBJ2-7	TGTGCCAGCAGCTTGGATGGGACAGGACTTGAATACGAGCAGTACTTC	CASSLDGTGLEYEQYF
NA	TRBV7-9	NA	TRBJ2-3	TGTGCCAGCAGCCCCTACGCCCCCCTGGCGGCGAAAGATACGCAGTATTTT	CASSPYAPLAAKDTQYF
few	TRBV27	TRBD1	TRBJ2-1	TGTGCCAGCAGTTTATCGAGGGACAGGGGAAGCAATGAGCAGTTCTTC	CASSLSRDRGSNEQFF
few	TRBV18	TRBD2	TRBJ2-3	TGTGCCAGCTCACCAGTTGGGGGGGACACAGATACGCAGTATTTT	CASSPVGGDTDTQYF
medium-sized	TRBV13	NA	TRBJ2-1	TGTGCCAGCAGTCGTGCGCATGAGCAGTTCTTC	CASSRAHEQFF
NA	TRBV9	NA	TRBJ1-2	TGTGCCAGCAGTCCCCCCTGGGGGCGGGACTATGGCTACACCTTC	CASSPPWGRDYGYTF
NA	TRBV29-1	NA	TRBJ1-2	TGCAGCGTTGAACGAACAGGGCCTTATGGCTACACCTTC	CSVERTGPYGYTF
NA	TRBV4-3	NA	TRBJ2-2	TGCGCCAGCAGCCAAGTTGGTGACGGGGAGCTGTTTTTT	CASSQVGDGELFF
NA	TRBV5-1	NA	TRBJ2-5	TGCGCCAGCAGCTTCGGGGGACTCCAAGAGACCCAGTACTTC	CASSFGGLQETQYF
NA	TRBV2	TRBD2	TRBJ2-3	TGTGCCAGCAGTGCGGGACTAGCCAAAACAGATACGCAGTATTTT	CASSAGLAKTDTQYF
NA	TRBV5-4	TRBD1	TRBJ2-3	TGTGCCAGCAGCTTCCCGGACAGGGGGCCGACAGATACGCAGTATTTT	CASSFPDRGPTDTQYF